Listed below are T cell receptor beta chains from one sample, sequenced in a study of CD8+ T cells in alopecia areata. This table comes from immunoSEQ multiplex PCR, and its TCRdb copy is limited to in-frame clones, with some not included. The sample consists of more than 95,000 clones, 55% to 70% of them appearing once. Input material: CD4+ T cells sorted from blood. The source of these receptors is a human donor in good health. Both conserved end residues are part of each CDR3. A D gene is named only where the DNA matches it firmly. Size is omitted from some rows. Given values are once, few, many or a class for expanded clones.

DNA: TGCGCCAGCAGCCAAGGGGGCAGAACAGGTAGCAATCAGCCCCAGCATTTT; CDR3: CASSQGGRTGSNQPQHF; D: NA; length: 17; V: TRBV4-1; size: NA; J: TRBJ1-5
DNA: TGCAGCGCCCGGGACAGGGAGGCCGGGGCCAACGTCCTGACTTTC; CDR3: CSARDREAGANVLTF; D: TRBD1; length: 15; V: TRBV29-1; size: NA; J: TRBJ2-6
DNA: TGCGCCAGCAGCGGTGTGGGACAGTCAGAGACCCAGTACTTC; CDR3: CASSGVGQSETQYF; D: TRBD1; length: 14; V: TRBV5-1; size: NA; J: TRBJ2-5
DNA: TGTGCCAGCAGCTTAGGACGGAGGAATTCACCCCTCCACTTT; CDR3: CASSLGRRNSPLHF; D: NA; length: 14; V: TRBV7-9; size: NA; J: TRBJ1-6
DNA: TGTGCCTGGAGCAAAAATTCTGGAAACACCATATATTTT; CDR3: CAWSKNSGNTIYF; D: NA; length: 13; V: TRBV30; size: few; J: TRBJ1-3
DNA: TGTGCCAGCAGCTTAGCGGGAGGGGGCTTGATGACCCAGTACTTC; CDR3: CASSLAGGGLMTQYF; D: NA; length: 15; V: TRBV11-2; size: few; J: TRBJ2-5
DNA: TGCAGCGTTGAATCCCGCTCAGCCAAAAACATTCAGTACTTC; CDR3: CSVESRSAKNIQYF; D: NA; length: 14; V: TRBV29-1; size: NA; J: TRBJ2-4
DNA: TGTGCCACCAGCAGAGATCCCGCAGACTATGGCTACACCTTC; CDR3: CATSRDPADYGYTF; D: NA; length: 14; V: TRBV15; size: once; J: TRBJ1-2
DNA: TGCGCCAGCAGCATATTTGGGGAGCACGGCGAGCAGTACTTC; CDR3: CASSIFGEHGEQYF; D: NA; length: 14; V: TRBV5-1; size: NA; J: TRBJ2-7
DNA: TGCGCCAGCAGTGATCGAAGGGGCGCCGACCTATTCACCCTCCACTTT; CDR3: CASSDRRGADLFTLHF; D: NA; length: 16; V: TRBV10-2; size: few; J: TRBJ1-6
DNA: TGCAGCGTTGTCAGCTCTGGGGCCAACGTCCTGACTTTC; CDR3: CSVVSSGANVLTF; D: NA; length: 13; V: TRBV29-1; size: few; J: TRBJ2-6
DNA: TGTGCCAGCAACGAAGGACTAGCGGTCTACAATGAGCAGTTCTTC; CDR3: CASNEGLAVYNEQFF; D: TRBD2; length: 15; V: TRBV2; size: NA; J: TRBJ2-1
DNA: TGTGCCAGCAGCTCCGACAGGGGAGGCTACACCTTC; CDR3: CASSSDRGGYTF; D: TRBD1; length: 12; V: TRBV5-6; size: NA; J: TRBJ1-2
DNA: TGCGCCAGCAGTCAATCGGGGAGGGGGCGCTTCCCAAAGAATGAGCAGTTCTTC; CDR3: CASSQSGRGRFPKNEQFF; D: NA; length: 18; V: TRBV23-1; size: NA; J: TRBJ2-1
DNA: TGTGCCAGTAGTATCCAATCTATGAACACCGGGGAGCTGTTTTTT; CDR3: CASSIQSMNTGELFF; D: NA; length: 15; V: TRBV19; size: NA; J: TRBJ2-2
DNA: TGCGCCAGCAGCAGCCAGCGGGGAAAAGAGACCCAGTACTTC; CDR3: CASSSQRGKETQYF; D: TRBD2; length: 14; V: TRBV5-1; size: NA; J: TRBJ2-5
DNA: TGCGCCAGCAGCCAAGATGAGCTCCGGGGCGGCTACACCTTC; CDR3: CASSQDELRGGYTF; D: NA; length: 14; V: TRBV4-1; size: NA; J: TRBJ1-2
DNA: TGCGCCAGCAGCCAAGAGTCCAAATCACCCCTCCACTTT; CDR3: CASSQESKSPLHF; D: NA; length: 13; V: TRBV4-1; size: NA; J: TRBJ1-6
DNA: TGTGCCAGCAGTTTTCCTAGCGGGGGGGCCCAGTGGGGGACCCAGTACTTC; CDR3: CASSFPSGGAQWGTQYF; D: TRBD2; length: 17; V: TRBV27; size: NA; J: TRBJ2-5
DNA: TGCAGCGTTGAAGTAGCCCCCTCCACGGCAGGAAACACCATATATTTT; CDR3: CSVEVAPSTAGNTIYF; D: NA; length: 16; V: TRBV29-1; size: few; J: TRBJ1-3
DNA: TGTGCCATCAGTGAGTCGTTGGAGCTGTTTTTT; CDR3: CAISESLELFF; D: NA; length: 11; V: TRBV10-3; size: few; J: TRBJ2-2
DNA: TGCAGCGTTGAGGTCTGGGAGCGGGGGATCACCGGGGAGCTGTTTTTT; CDR3: CSVEVWERGITGELFF; D: TRBD2; length: 16; V: TRBV29-1; size: NA; J: TRBJ2-2
DNA: TGTGCCAGCAGCTTAGGGTCCGTTGATGAGCAGTTCTTC; CDR3: CASSLGSVDEQFF; D: NA; length: 13; V: TRBV11-2; size: NA; J: TRBJ2-1
DNA: TGTGCCAGCAGCTTTCCAAATCAGCCCCAGCATTTT; CDR3: CASSFPNQPQHF; D: NA; length: 12; V: TRBV7-6; size: NA; J: TRBJ1-5
DNA: TGCGCCAGCAGCCAAGAGGGGGACAGGGGGCTCTACGAGCAGTACTTC; CDR3: CASSQEGDRGLYEQYF; D: TRBD1; length: 16; V: TRBV4-1; size: once; J: TRBJ2-7
DNA: TGTGCCAGCAGCTTAGGTGGTGACAGGATGAACACTGAAGCTTTCTTT; CDR3: CASSLGGDRMNTEAFF; D: NA; length: 16; V: TRBV7-9; size: NA; J: TRBJ1-1
DNA: TGCAGCGTCCGGGACTACACCAAAAACATTCAGTACTTC; CDR3: CSVRDYTKNIQYF; D: TRBD2; length: 13; V: TRBV29-1; size: few; J: TRBJ2-4
DNA: TGCGCCAGCAGCCCCCTTGGGACTAGCGGGGAGCGTGGGACGCAGTATTTT; CDR3: CASSPLGTSGERGTQYF; D: TRBD2; length: 17; V: TRBV4-1; size: NA; J: TRBJ2-3
DNA: TGTGCCAGCAGTTTATTACCCGGGGCCAACGTCCTGACTTTC; CDR3: CASSLLPGANVLTF; D: NA; length: 14; V: TRBV27; size: NA; J: TRBJ2-6
DNA: TGTGCCAGCAGCTTAGATCGGATTTACATGAACACTGAAGCTTTCTTT; CDR3: CASSLDRIYMNTEAFF; D: NA; length: 16; V: TRBV13; size: NA; J: TRBJ1-1
DNA: TGTGCCAGCAGTGACAAAGGAGGGACGGGGGCCAACGTCCTGACTTTC; CDR3: CASSDKGGTGANVLTF; D: NA; length: 16; V: TRBV25-1; size: once; J: TRBJ2-6
DNA: TGTGCCAGCAGCCATATCCGATGGCGGGGCTACAATGAGCAGTTCTTC; CDR3: CASSHIRWRGYNEQFF; D: NA; length: 16; V: TRBV5-6; size: NA; J: TRBJ2-1
DNA: TGCAGCGGGAACGGACAGTGGGAGCAGTTCTTC; CDR3: CSGNGQWEQFF; D: NA; length: 11; V: TRBV29-1; size: NA; J: TRBJ2-1
DNA: TGCAGCGTTGAAGCTGGGGGTTATGGCTACACCTTC; CDR3: CSVEAGGYGYTF; D: NA; length: 12; V: TRBV29-1; size: NA; J: TRBJ1-2
DNA: TGTGCCAGCACCGGCCGCGGCTACACCACCGGGGAGCTGTTTTTT; CDR3: CASTGRGYTTGELFF; D: NA; length: 15; V: TRBV7-8; size: few; J: TRBJ2-2
DNA: TGTGCCATCTCCGAGGGGATTGAGACCCAGTACTTC; CDR3: CAISEGIETQYF; D: NA; length: 12; V: TRBV10-3; size: few; J: TRBJ2-5
DNA: TGCACCAGCAGCTCGGGCAGTTCCTCAAGCGTCCTGACTTTC; CDR3: CTSSSGSSSSVLTF; D: NA; length: 14; V: TRBV1; size: NA; J: TRBJ2-6
DNA: TGCGCCAGCGCCCAAACGGGCTCCTACGAGCAGTACTTC; CDR3: CASAQTGSYEQYF; D: NA; length: 13; V: TRBV4-1; size: NA; J: TRBJ2-7
DNA: TGCGCCAGCAGCCCGGGACAAGGGAGGACTGAAGCTTTCTTT; CDR3: CASSPGQGRTEAFF; D: NA; length: 14; V: TRBV5-1; size: NA; J: TRBJ1-1
DNA: TGCAGTGCTCCTAGCACTGAAGCTTTCTTT; CDR3: CSAPSTEAFF; D: NA; length: 10; V: TRBV20-1; size: NA; J: TRBJ1-1
DNA: TGTGCCACCAGCAGAGTCGGGACCACAGATACGCAGTATTTT; CDR3: CATSRVGTTDTQYF; D: NA; length: 14; V: TRBV15; size: NA; J: TRBJ2-3
DNA: TGTGCCAGCAGCTTCAAATTCGGGAACAATGAGCAGTTCTTC; CDR3: CASSFKFGNNEQFF; D: NA; length: 14; V: TRBV5-4; size: NA; J: TRBJ2-1
DNA: TGTGCCAGCAGCGCGAACTATGGCTACACCTTC; CDR3: CASSANYGYTF; D: NA; length: 11; V: TRBV9; size: NA; J: TRBJ1-2
DNA: TGCAGCGTTCCGGGACTCAAACGGAATGAGCAGTTCTTC; CDR3: CSVPGLKRNEQFF; D: NA; length: 13; V: TRBV29-1; size: NA; J: TRBJ2-1